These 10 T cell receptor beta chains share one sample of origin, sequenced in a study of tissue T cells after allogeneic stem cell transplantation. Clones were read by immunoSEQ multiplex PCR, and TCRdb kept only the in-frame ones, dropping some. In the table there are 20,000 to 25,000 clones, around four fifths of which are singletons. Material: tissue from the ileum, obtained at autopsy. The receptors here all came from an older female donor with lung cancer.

DNA for the CDR3: TGTGCCAGTAGAACTGGGGGAAGGACTAGCGGGGGGCGTTCCTACGAGCAGTACTTC. It codes for CASRTGGRTSGGRSYEQYF. The chain is built from TRBV19 and TRBJ2-7; 14 nucleotides align to TRBD2. The length of the CDR3 is 19 residues. Losses at the gene ends were 6 bases for V and 1 base for J; bases not matched to a gene: 14. Germline values: CDR1 LNHDA, CDR2 SQIVND (reference sequence).

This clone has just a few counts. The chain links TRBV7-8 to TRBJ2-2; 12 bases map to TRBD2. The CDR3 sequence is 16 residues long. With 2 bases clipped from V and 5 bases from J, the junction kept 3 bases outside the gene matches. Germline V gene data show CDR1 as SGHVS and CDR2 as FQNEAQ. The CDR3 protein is CASSLRTSGTTGELFF. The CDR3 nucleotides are TGTGCCAGCAGCTTACGGACTAGCGGGACGACCGGGGAGCTGTTTTTT.

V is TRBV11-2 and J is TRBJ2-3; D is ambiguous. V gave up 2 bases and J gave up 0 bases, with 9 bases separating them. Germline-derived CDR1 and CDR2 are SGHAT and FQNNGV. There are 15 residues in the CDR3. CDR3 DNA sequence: TGTGCCAGCAGCTTACACGTGGTGAGCACAGATACGCAGTATTTT. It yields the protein CASSLHVVSTDTQYF.

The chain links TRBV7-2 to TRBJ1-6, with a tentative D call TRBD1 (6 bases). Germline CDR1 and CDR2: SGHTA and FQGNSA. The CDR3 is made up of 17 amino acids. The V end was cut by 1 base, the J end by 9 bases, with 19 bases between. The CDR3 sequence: CASSLVGGTTRGSPLHF. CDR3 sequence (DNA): TGTGCCAGCAGCTTAGTTGGCGGGACAACCCGGGGTTCACCCCTCCACTTT.

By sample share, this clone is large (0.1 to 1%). Written as DNA, the CDR3 is TGTGCCAGCAGTTTAAATAGCGGAACCTACAATGAGCAGTTCTTC. This sequence encodes CASSLNSGTYNEQFF. The chain recombines TRBV27 with TRBJ2-1, with D maybe TRBD2 (6 bases). CDR3 size: 15 residues. From germline, CDR1 is MNHEY and CDR2 SMNVEV (reference sequence). Deletions cut 2 bases from V and 2 bases from J, with 10 bases between.

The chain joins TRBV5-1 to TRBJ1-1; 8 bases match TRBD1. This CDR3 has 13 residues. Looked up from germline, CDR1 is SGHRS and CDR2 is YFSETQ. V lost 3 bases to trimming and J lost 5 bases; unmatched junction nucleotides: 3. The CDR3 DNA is TGCGCCAGCAGCTGGGACAGGCGGACTGAAGCTTTCTTT. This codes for CASSWDRRTEAFF.

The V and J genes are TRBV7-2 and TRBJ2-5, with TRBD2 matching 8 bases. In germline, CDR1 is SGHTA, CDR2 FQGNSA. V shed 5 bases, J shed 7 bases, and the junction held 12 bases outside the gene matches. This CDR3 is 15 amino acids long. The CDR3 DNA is TGTGCCAGCAGCCCAACTTTGGCGGGGGGCGGGACCCAGTACTTC. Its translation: CASSPTLAGGGTQYF. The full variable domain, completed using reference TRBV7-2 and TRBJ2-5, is GAGVSQSPSNKVTEKGKDVELRCDPISGHTALYWYRQSLGQGLEFLIYFQGNSAPDKSGLPSDRFSAERTGGSVSTLTIQRTQQEDSAVYLCASSPTLAGGGTQYFGPGTRLLVL.

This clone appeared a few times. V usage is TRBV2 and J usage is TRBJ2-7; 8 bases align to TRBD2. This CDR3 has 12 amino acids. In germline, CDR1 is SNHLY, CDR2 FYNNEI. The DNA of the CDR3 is TGTGCCAGCAGCTATACTAGCGGCCCGCTAGCGGTC. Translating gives CASSYTSGPLAV.

CDR3 in amino acids: CASSPVGGRGYEQYF. CDR3 sequence (DNA): TGTGCCAGCAGCCCTGTGGGGGGAAGAGGCTACGAGCAGTACTTC. V is TRBV7-2 and J is TRBJ2-7, with a possible D match to TRBD2 (6 bases). Germline values: CDR1 SGHTA, CDR2 FQGNSA. The CDR3 totals 15 residues. Trimming took off 5 bases at V and 3 bases at J, with 17 bases between the two ends.

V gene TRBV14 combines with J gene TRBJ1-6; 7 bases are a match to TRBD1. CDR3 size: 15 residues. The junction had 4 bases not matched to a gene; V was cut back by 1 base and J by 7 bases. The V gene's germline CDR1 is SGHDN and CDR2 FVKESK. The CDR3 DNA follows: TGTGCCAGCAGCCAAGGACAGGGAGGGAATTCACCCCTCCACTTT. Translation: CASSQGQGGNSPLHF.